The 27 T cell receptor beta chains listed next were all sequenced from one sample in a study of T cells in Graves' hyperthyroidism and ophthalmopathy. What was amplified from RNA transcripts were TCR beta CDR3 regions. The HTBI primer set drove a first-round RT-PCR of the TCR CDR3. TCRdb analysed the multiplex PCR reads with MiXCR anew, one entry per CDR3 protein. Among 30,000 to 35,000 distinct CDR3 sequences listed, 45% to 55% were seen once. Sequenced: blood. These TCRs come from a middle-aged woman with Graves' ophthalmopathy.

This clonotype showed up many times. The chain joins TRBV6-5 to TRBJ1-2; 7 nucleotides align to TRBD1. Germline V CDR1 and CDR2: MNHEY, SVGAGI. Germline trimming cut 8 bases from V and 5 bases from J; bases unmatched to any gene: 5. The CDR3 sequence is 12 residues long. Here the CDR3 reads CASADRVYGYTF. Written as DNA, the CDR3 is TGTGCCAGCGCTGACAGGGTGTATGGCTACACCTTC.

In the case of this clonotype: At one end, the junction sequence differs from germline, possibly due to a read error. Here the CDR3 reads CSARGSEGTEACF. The CDR3 bases are TGCAGTGCTAGAGGGTCGGAGGGCACTGAAGCCTGCTTT. V usage is TRBV20-1 and J usage is TRBJ1-1, with no clear D. Per the germline V gene, CDR1 is DFQATT and CDR2 is SNEGSKA (reference sequence). The CDR3 is 13 amino acids.

This clonotype has ten or more counts. The chain uses TRBV12-3 or TRBV12-4 and TRBJ1-6; 8 nucleotides align to TRBD1. There are 14 residues in the CDR3. Trimming removed 6 bases from V and 6 bases from J; junction bases left unmatched: 4. CDR3 in DNA: TGTGCCAGCAGACAGGGACAGGCTAATTCACCCCTCCACTTT. Translation: CASRQGQANSPLHF.

Only one count was recorded for this clonotype. V usage is TRBV7-9 and J usage is TRBJ2-7; perhaps D is TRBD1 or TRBD2 (7 bases each). CDR1 is SEHNR and CDR2 is FQNEAQ in the germline V gene (reference sequence). This CDR3 has 15 amino acids. The ends were cut back, 7 bases at V and 6 bases at J, with 22 bases in the middle. The CDR3: CASTPQGGGGVEQYF. CDR3 nucleotides: TGTGCCAGCACCCCCCAGGGGGGAGGGGGGGTCGAGCAGTACTTC.

This clonotype was found many times. The chain recombines TRBV4-2 with TRBJ2-7, with 11 nucleotides matching TRBD2. Germline V gene lookup returns CDR1 LGHNA and CDR2 YNFKEQ. This CDR3 region has 16 residues. V lost 0 bases and J lost 0; bases outside the gene matches: 1. For the CDR3, the DNA is TGTGCCAGCAGCCAAGACGGGACTAGCGGCTCCTACGAGCAGTACTTC. This sequence encodes CASSQDGTSGSYEQYF.

A remark on this clonotype: Germline is not matched at one junction end, which may reflect a read error. V usage is TRBV9 and J usage is TRBJ2-1, with D possibly being TRBD1 (5 bases). The germline V gene encodes CDR1 SGDLS and CDR2 YYNGEE. CDR3 size: 15 residues. In nucleotides, the CDR3 is TGCGCCAGCAGCGTAGGTGCAGGGTCCTACAATGAGCAGTTCTTC. This codes for CASSVGAGSYNEQFF.

V usage is TRBV7-7 and J usage is TRBJ2-6; no firm D call. The germline V gene encodes CDR1 SSHAT and CDR2 FNYEAQ (reference sequence). The CDR3 is 14 amino acids. With 1 base removed from V and 4 bases from J, the gap between germline ends came to 5 bases. CDR3 nucleotide sequence: TGTGCCAGCAGCTTAGGGTCCGGGGCCAACGTCCTGACTTTC. Protein product: CASSLGSGANVLTF.

Comments on this clonotype: The conserved final phenylalanine or tryptophan is absent from the CDR3, which likely points to a read error. Because the CDR3's place on the DNA is in doubt, the DNA is left out and the CDR3 is given as listed by TCRdb. The CDR3 protein is CASSPASSGERFV. V is TRBV4-3 and J is TRBJ2-2. The CDR3 length equals 13 residues, ends included. Looked up from germline, CDR1 is LGHNA and CDR2 is YSLEER.

This clonotype was counted ten times or more. The chain combines TRBV28 with TRBJ2-4; D ambiguous. The length of the CDR3 is 11 residues. V lost 5 bases, J lost 8 bases, and 7 bases lay in between. CDR1 is MDHEN, CDR2 SYDVKM, per germline. CDR3 loop: CASSGSHIQYF. As DNA, the CDR3 is TGTGCCAGCAGTGGGTCGCACATTCAGTACTTC.

V and J are TRBV20-1 and TRBJ2-7; 9 bases align to TRBD2. The V segment lost 3 bases and the J segment 3 bases; nucleotides outside the gene matches: 9. CDR1 and CDR2 (germline): DFQATT, SNEGSKA (reference sequence). The CDR3 totals 15 residues. CDR3 sequence: CSASRGLAENYEQYF. CDR3 DNA sequence: TGCAGTGCTAGTCGGGGACTAGCAGAGAACTACGAGCAGTACTTC.

There are many counts of this clonotype. CDR3 coding DNA: TGTGCCAGCAGCCCCCGACCCCCGGGACAGGGGGTATTGAGGGGCTACACCTTC. This sequence encodes CASSPRPPGQGVLRGYTF. V is TRBV7-2 and J is TRBJ1-2, with 11 bases lining up with TRBD1. This CDR3 has 18 amino acids. Germline V gene data show CDR1 as SGHTA and CDR2 as FQGNSA. V dropped 5 bases and J dropped 8; count of bases not matched to a gene: 19.

The count of this clonotype is one. V is TRBV30 and J is TRBJ2-5, with D possibly TRBD1 on 6 matching bases. Trimming removed 5 bases from V and 7 bases from J, with 17 bases in between. CDR3 length: 13 residues. CDR1 and CDR2 (germline): GTSNPN, SVGIG (reference sequence). The DNA for the CDR3 is TGTGCCTGGGGGGAGACAGGAGGAGGGACCCAGTACTTC. Protein product: CAWGETGGGTQYF.

Judged by abundance, this clonotype is medium-sized (0.01 to 0.1%). The chain links TRBV29-1 to TRBJ1-6, with 9 bases lining up with TRBD1. V was pared by 7 bases and J by 3 bases, with 4 bases of the junction left unmatched. Germline V CDR1 and CDR2: SQVTM, ANQGSEA. This CDR3 is built from 14 residues. CDR3 in DNA: TGCAGCGATCGGACAGGGGTCTATAATTCACCCCTCCACTTT. This sequence encodes CSDRTGVYNSPLHF.

The J gene is TRBJ2-5, the V gene TRBV6-9, with D tentatively TRBD2 (5 bases). This CDR3 has 12 amino acids. Trimming took 4 bases from V and 5 from J, leaving 8 bases between them. The germline CDR1 and CDR2 sequences are MNHGY and SVAAGI. The CDR3 region has the DNA TGTGCCAGCAGTTGTAAGCGGGAGACCCAGTACTTC. Its translation: CASSCKRETQYF.

Worth noting for this clonotype: A much larger clone is a single base away; this may be a read error. The chain recombines TRBV19 with TRBJ2-7; D is unresolved. CDR1 is LNHDA, CDR2 SQIVND, per germline (reference sequence). This CDR3 has 11 amino acids. The CDR3 DNA is TGTGCACCTCCGTGCGCCTACGAGCAGTACTTC. Protein: CAPPCAYEQYF.

This chain joins TRBV5-1 and TRBJ1-5; TRBD1 matches at 9 bases. This CDR3 is built from 19 residues. The J segment lost 0 bases and the V segment lost 3 bases, leaving 13 bases of the junction unmatched. Germline V gene sequence: CDR1 SGHRS, CDR2 YFSETQ. The DNA of the CDR3 is TGCGCCAGCAGCTCGTACCACGGGACAGGGATAATTAGCAATCAGCCCCAGCATTTT. This sequence encodes CASSSYHGTGIISNQPQHF.

This clonotype has a count of ten or more. V and J are TRBV27 and TRBJ2-5; no clear D. Germline V gives CDR1 MNHEY, CDR2 SMNVEV (reference sequence). The CDR3 has 14 residues. The V end was cut by 5 bases, the J end by 2 bases, with 12 bases between. CDR3: CASSAHSHQETQYF. The CDR3, as DNA: TGTGCCAGCAGTGCACACAGCCATCAAGAGACCCAGTACTTC.

Here the CDR3 DNA reads TGCAGCGTTGAAGTTTGGGCTCAGGCAGGGGTTCCTGGCTACACCTTC. Its translation is CSVEVWAQAGVPGYTF. V gene TRBV29-1 combines with J gene TRBJ1-2; D perhaps matches TRBD1 (6 bases). The CDR3 covers 16 residues. Germline loops: CDR1 SQVTM, CDR2 ANQGSEA. V dropped 1 base and J dropped 7 bases, with 22 bases sitting between them.

Only a few counts were recorded for this clonotype. V is TRBV7-6 and J is TRBJ2-7; 11 nucleotides align to TRBD2. The CDR3 is made up of 14 amino acids. Germline CDR1 and CDR2: SGHVS and FNYEAQ. J was trimmed by 13 bases and V by 2 bases; bases with no gene match: 10. CDR3: CASSLNPSSGRQYF. CDR3 DNA: TGTGCCAGCAGCTTAAATCCTTCTAGCGGGAGGCAATACTTC.

In the case of this clonotype: One base away lies a much larger clone, so this may be a sequencing read error. The rearrangement uses TRBV27 and TRBJ2-1; 8 bases are shared with TRBD1. The germline CDR1 and CDR2 sequences are MNHEY and SMNVEV (reference sequence). After removal of 5 bases from V and 6 bases from J, the junction contained 6 bases not matched to a gene. This CDR3 region has 14 residues. The CDR3 DNA reads as TGTGCCAGCAGTCAGGGGGCGCGCTGCAATGAGCAGTTCTTC. This encodes CASSQGARCNEQFF.

Ten or more counts support this clonotype. This chain joins TRBV5-5 and TRBJ2-5, with 7 bases lining up with TRBD1. The ends lost 1 base at V and 5 bases at J; junction bases unmatched: 2. The CDR3 extends over 13 amino acids. CDR1 is SGHKS, CDR2 YYEKEE, per germline (reference sequence). The CDR3 DNA follows: TGTGCCAGCAGCTTGACAGGGGTGGAGACCCAGTACTTC. Translating gives CASSLTGVETQYF.

V gene TRBV2 combines with J gene TRBJ1-2; 12 nucleotides align to TRBD1. This CDR3 spans 17 amino acids. V shed 8 bases, J shed 5 bases, and the junction held 15 bases outside the gene matches. In germline, CDR1 is SNHLY, CDR2 FYNNEI. The CDR3 DNA sequence: TGTGCCAGCGACTCCGGGACAGGGGGCGCCGATGAATATGGCTACACCTTC. It codes for CASDSGTGGADEYGYTF.

V usage is TRBV13 and J usage is TRBJ2-5, with a weak D call TRBD1 (5 bases). Trimming stripped 1 base from V and 5 bases from J, with 11 bases between. From germline, CDR1 is PRHDT and CDR2 FYEKMQ (reference sequence). The CDR3 loop spans 14 amino acids. In nucleotides, the CDR3 is TGTGCCAGCAGCTTAGAGGGGCACCTCGAGACCCAGTACTTC. This translates into CASSLEGHLETQYF.

This clonotype was recorded once. At one of its ends the junction is not consistent with the germline gene, which may arise from a read error. The chain has TRBV7-2 and TRBJ2-6, with D maybe TRBD2 (5 bases). From germline, CDR1 is SGHTA and CDR2 FQGNSA. The CDR3 spans 12 residues. CDR3 in amino acids: CASSFRGNTEAF. The CDR3 nucleotides are TGTGCCAGCAGCTTCCGGGGAAACACTGAAGCTTTC.

This chain links TRBV20-1 with TRBJ1-1; perhaps TRBD1 as D (5 bases). Trimming took off 1 base at V and 4 bases at J, with 34 bases between the two ends. The length of the CDR3 is 21 residues. Germline V lookup: CDR1 DFQATT, CDR2 SNEGSKA (reference sequence). CDR3 protein: CSARAPNTDTGEARAGTEAFF. Here the CDR3 DNA reads TGCAGTGCTAGAGCACCTAACACTGACACCGGGGAGGCCAGGGCGGGCACTGAAGCTTTCTTT.

This clonotype was seen a single time. This chain connects TRBV29-1 to TRBJ2-2; TRBD1 matches 11 bases. CDR1 SQVTM and CDR2 ANQGSEA come from the germline V gene. This CDR3 spans 16 amino acids. The junction had 11 bases not matched to a gene; V was cut back by 7 bases and J by 4 bases. The DNA for the CDR3 is TGCAGCGCTCTGGACCCCGGGACAGGGGGCACCGGGGAGCTGTTTTTT. This sequence encodes CSALDPGTGGTGELFF.

The genes are TRBV18 and TRBJ2-6; TRBD1 agrees at 7 bases. The V gene's germline CDR1 is KGHSH and CDR2 LQKENI. V trimming: 2 bases; J trimming: 4 bases; junction bases outside the gene matches: 17. This CDR3 is built from 20 residues. CDR3 sequence (DNA): TGTGCCAGCTCACCATTGCCCCGGACAGGCCCCAGGGCGGGGGCCAACGTCCTGACTTTC. Its translation: CASSPLPRTGPRAGANVLTF. The whole variable domain, remainder taken from reference TRBV18 and TRBJ2-6, is NAGVMQNPRHLVRRRGQEARLRCSPMKGHSHVYWYRQLPEEGLKFMVYLQKENIIDESGMPKERFSAEFPKEGPSILRIQQVVRGDSAAYFCASSPLPRTGPRAGANVLTFGAGSRLTVL.